What follows are 18 T cell receptor beta chains derived from one specimen sequenced in a study of T-cell memory formation after mild COVID-19. TCRdb independently ran MiXCR on the 5' RACE reads; one entry per CDR3 protein. The data contain roughly 200,000 distinct CDR3 sequences, around 9.1% of them singletons. The sample consisted of PBMCs or a T cell subset sorted from them (not recorded which). Receptors were obtained from a man aged 18-30 years who had mild COVID-19 (a few samples of this study predate the infection). Cell type and time point are not known.

The sample holds many counts of this clonotype. The chain is built from TRBV6-5 and TRBJ1-1, with a tentative D call TRBD1 (5 bases). This CDR3 region has 11 residues. The V and J ends lost 6 bases and 5 bases respectively, with 7 bases between them. CDR1 and CDR2 from the germline V gene are MNHEY and SVGAGI. The CDR3 here is CASRGETEAFF. Written as DNA, the CDR3 is TGTGCCAGCAGAGGGGAGACTGAAGCTTTCTTT.

This clonotype was detected a few times. In DNA, the CDR3 is TGTGCCAGCACTTACAGCGACAGGGGGTTCGGGGAGCTGTTTTTT. It codes for CASTYSDRGFGELFF. V and J are TRBV27 and TRBJ2-2; 9 bases are shared with TRBD1. Germline assignment: CDR1 MNHEY and CDR2 SMNVEV (reference sequence). V gave up 7 bases and J gave up 7 bases; unmatched junction bases: 10. This CDR3 has 15 amino acids.

The V gene is TRBV9, the J gene TRBJ2-1; a weak D match, TRBD1 (7 bases). Germline CDR1 is SGDLS and CDR2 is YYNGEE. The CDR3 consists of 18 residues. V was cut by 4 bases and J by 0 bases, with 20 bases left in between. The CDR3 sequence: CASSPGGSGGSSYNEQFF. The CDR3 DNA sequence: TGTGCCAGCAGCCCAGGGGGGTCGGGCGGAAGCTCCTACAATGAGCAGTTCTTC.

This clonotype was detected a few times. The chain recombines TRBV20-1 with TRBJ2-5, with 14 bases that match TRBD2. Germline trimming cut 5 bases from V and 8 bases from J; bases unmatched to any gene: 1. Germline V gene sequence: CDR1 DFQATT, CDR2 SNEGSKA (reference sequence). The CDR3 is 12 amino acids. The CDR3 loop reads CSAGLAGGTQYF. The CDR3 DNA follows: TGCAGTGCTGGACTAGCGGGGGGTACCCAGTACTTC.

This clonotype was picked up many times. This chain uses TRBV7-9 with TRBJ2-7, with TRBD1 as a possible D gene (5 bases). The germline gives CDR1 SEHNR, CDR2 FQNEAQ (reference sequence). Between the trimmed V and J ends, which lost 4 bases and 9 bases, there was a span of 10 bases. This CDR3 is 11 amino acids long. CDR3 loop: CASSSGFGQYV. The DNA for the CDR3 is TGTGCCAGCAGCTCAGGGTTCGGGCAGTACGTC.

The chain combines TRBV11-1 with TRBJ2-2, with a possible D match to TRBD2 (5 bases). CDR1 is SGHAT and CDR2 is FQDESV in the germline V gene (reference sequence). This CDR3 has 13 amino acids. Trimming cost V 6 bases and J 4 bases, with 9 bases left between them. As DNA, the CDR3 is TGTGCCAGCAGTAAAGGAGGCACCGGGGAGCTGTTTTTT. This sequence encodes CASSKGGTGELFF.

This clonotype was observed many times. The rearrangement uses TRBV7-6 and TRBJ2-2, with 9 bases matching TRBD2. Per germline, CDR1 SGHVS and CDR2 FNYEAQ. The CDR3 has 15 residues. V was pared by 5 bases and J by 8 bases, with 9 bases of the junction left unmatched. The CDR3 DNA reads TGTGCCAGCAGCCCACGGACTAGCGTCATGGGGGAGCTGTTTTTT. Its translation is CASSPRTSVMGELFF.

This clonotype was seen repeatedly, ten times or more. This rearrangement joins TRBV4-2 to TRBJ1-2; the D is unclear. Between the trimmed V and J ends, which lost 0 bases and 6 bases, there was a span of 11 bases. This CDR3 is 14 amino acids long. Germline assignment: CDR1 LGHNA and CDR2 YNFKEQ. The CDR3 loop is CASSQDRPTHGYTF. The CDR3, as DNA: TGTGCCAGCAGCCAAGATAGACCGACCCATGGCTACACCTTC.

The V and J genes are TRBV12-3 or TRBV12-4 and TRBJ1-4; possibly TRBD1 for D (6 bases). The CDR3 is 13 amino acids. V gave up 6 bases and J gave up 14 bases, with 19 bases separating them. CDR3 region: CASRGGWGGVLFF. The CDR3 coding sequence is TGTGCCAGCAGGGGGGGCTGGGGAGGCGTGCTGTTTTTT.

The CDR3 spells CASSLARQGRQFF. CDR3 nucleotides: TGTGCCAGCAGCTTAGCGAGACAGGGGAGGCAGTTCTTC. The chain links TRBV7-2 to TRBJ2-1; 8 bases align to TRBD1. The germline gives CDR1 SGHTA, CDR2 FQGNSA. CDR3 size: 13 residues. Germline trimming cut 0 bases from V and 12 bases from J; bases unmatched to any gene: 4.

The chain employs TRBV4-3 and TRBJ2-7, with TRBD1 as a possible D gene (6 bases). Looked up from germline, CDR1 is LGHNA and CDR2 is YSLEER. The V end was cut by 0 bases, the J end by 0 bases, with 9 bases between. The CDR3 loop spans 15 amino acids. The CDR3: CASSQEGGSSYEQYF. The CDR3 coding sequence is TGCGCCAGCAGCCAAGAAGGGGGAAGCTCCTACGAGCAGTACTTC.

Only a few counts were recorded for this clonotype. V usage is TRBV27 and J usage is TRBJ2-6, with TRBD1 matching 11 bases. Looked up from germline, CDR1 is MNHEY and CDR2 is SMNVEV (reference sequence). After removal of 6 bases from V and 1 base from J, the junction contained 8 bases not matched to a gene. The CDR3 spans 18 residues. The chain's CDR3 is CASSRGGTGGSGANVLTF. The CDR3 nucleotides read TGTGCCAGCAGCCGAGGGGGGACAGGGGGGTCTGGGGCCAACGTCCTGACTTTC.

In its sample, this clonotype was seen a few times. This rearrangement joins TRBV5-1 to TRBJ1-1; D gene unclear. CDR1 SGHRS and CDR2 YFSETQ come from the germline V gene. With 3 bases removed from V and 6 bases from J, the gap between germline ends came to 27 bases. The CDR3 runs to 18 residues. The CDR3 reads CASSSALSGKWASAEAFF. The CDR3 nucleotides are TGCGCCAGCAGCTCAGCCCTCTCGGGAAAGTGGGCTTCGGCTGAAGCTTTCTTT.

In this sample, this clonotype turned up many times. The rearrangement links TRBV7-2 to TRBJ2-1; no clear D gene. V lost 5 bases to trimming and J lost 2 bases, with 1 base between them. The CDR3 runs 11 residues. The germline gives CDR1 SGHTA, CDR2 FQGNSA. The CDR3 nucleotides read TGTGCCAGCAGCCCCTACAATGAGCAGTTCTTC. Its protein is CASSPYNEQFF.

The chain combines TRBV20-1 with TRBJ2-3; D is possibly TRBD1 (5 bases). This CDR3 contains 15 residues. Per the germline V gene, CDR1 is DFQATT and CDR2 is SNEGSKA (reference sequence). V lost 0 bases and J 7 bases, leaving 17 bases between the germline ends. The CDR3 spells CSARDPRKSGNTQYF. In DNA, the CDR3 is TGCAGTGCTAGAGACCCCAGGAAATCAGGGAATACGCAGTATTTT.

This clonotype occurred many times. The rearrangement joins TRBV12-3 or TRBV12-4 to TRBJ1-1; TRBD1 is a possible D gene (5 bases). Deletions cut 5 bases from V and 1 base from J, with 8 bases between. The CDR3 spans 13 residues. The CDR3 spells CASSGAENTEAFF. The CDR3 coding sequence is TGTGCCAGCAGTGGGGCAGAGAACACTGAAGCTTTCTTT.

This clonotype was observed a handful of times. This chain uses TRBV7-3 with TRBJ2-3; no definite D call. Germline V gene data show CDR1 as SGHTA and CDR2 as FQGTGA. Trimming removed 4 bases at V and 7 bases at J, with 12 bases between. The CDR3 length is 13 residues. As DNA, the CDR3 is TGTGCCAGCAGCTCAAGGGCTGACAATACGCAGTATTTT. Protein product: CASSSRADNTQYF.

The chain's CDR3 is CASSSVSNRAAGGYTF. CDR3 sequence (DNA): TGTGCCAGCAGCTCAGTCAGTAACAGGGCTGCGGGTGGCTACACCTTC. The chain carries TRBV7-9 and TRBJ1-2, with D tentatively TRBD1 (6 bases). The CDR3 has 16 amino acids. Germline V gives CDR1 SEHNR, CDR2 FQNEAQ (reference sequence). V shed 4 bases and J shed 7 bases, with 22 bases lying between them.